The 11 T cell receptor beta chains presented below share a single source sample, sequenced in a study of blood T cells in healthy people across ages. Sample-barcoded 5' priming and a J-beta primer mix drove a second PCR of roughly 6 to 12 cycles. A single record per CDR3 protein comes from TCRdb applying MiXCR to the 5' RACE reads. Among hundreds of thousands of distinct CDR3 sequences listed, around 21% were seen once. Specimen: blood. The receptors were sampled from a man in his 70s in good health.

This clonotype has only a few counts. This chain joins TRBV20-1 and TRBJ2-1; D possibly corresponds to TRBD1 (6 bases). This CDR3 comprises 14 residues. V was trimmed by 3 bases and J by 5 bases, leaving 14 bases between them. Looked up from germline, CDR1 is DFQATT and CDR2 is SNEGSKA (reference sequence). The CDR3 loop reads CSASIGTRNNEQFF. The CDR3 nucleotides are TGCAGTGCTAGTATAGGGACAAGAAACAATGAGCAGTTCTTC.

This clonotype was seen a handful of times. J is TRBJ2-5 and V is TRBV15; D gene ambiguous. Germline V gene lookup returns CDR1 LNHNV and CDR2 YYDKDF (reference sequence). The CDR3 is 13 residues long. V was clipped by 5 bases and J by 5 bases, with 12 bases between them. For the CDR3, the DNA is TGTGCCACCAGCTCTCTGACTCCGGAGACCCAGTACTTC. It is translated as CATSSLTPETQYF. Using reference TRBV15 and TRBJ2-5 for the parts outside the CDR3, the full variable domain is DAMVIQNPRYQVTQFGKPVTLSCSQTLNHNVMYWYQQKSSQAPKLLFHYYDKDFNNEADTPDNFQSRRPNTSFCFLDIRSPGLGDTAMYLCATSSLTPETQYFGPGTRLLVL.

V is TRBV29-1 and J is TRBJ2-5; 8 nucleotides align to TRBD1. Trimming at V came to 0 bases and at J to 5 bases, leaving 14 bases not matched to a gene. The CDR3 has 17 amino acids. From germline, CDR1 is SQVTM and CDR2 ANQGSEA. The CDR3 sequence: CSVEDHMRQGLGETQYF. In DNA, the CDR3 is TGCAGCGTTGAAGATCATATGAGACAGGGGCTGGGGGAGACCCAGTACTTC.

The chain links TRBV6-2 or TRBV6-3 to TRBJ2-5; D gene uncertain. The last part of the DNA fits TRBJ2-7 better; the J call may be wrong. The V gene's germline CDR1 is MNHEY and CDR2 SVGEGT. CDR3 length: 12 residues. CDR3 sequence (DNA): TGTGCCAGCAGTAAGTTGAACTACGAGCAGTACTTC. Protein sequence: CASSKLNYEQYF.

This clonotype was observed a handful of times. The chain has TRBV6-2 or TRBV6-3 and TRBJ2-5; D is possibly TRBD2 (6 bases). The end of the DNA fits TRBJ2-1 better, so the J call may be wrong. The CDR3 loop spans 13 amino acids. CDR1 MNHEY and CDR2 SVGEGT come from the germline V gene. As DNA, the CDR3 is TGTGCCAGCAGCGGGAGCAGGTACAATGAGCAGTTCTTC. Translating gives CASSGSRYNEQFF.

This clonotype was detected only once. The CDR3 DNA reads TGTGCCAGCTCACCACTAGCGGCTACCTACAATGAGCAGTTCTTC. It translates to CASSPLAATYNEQFF. The genes are TRBV18 and TRBJ2-1; D may be TRBD2 (6 bases). The CDR3 has 15 amino acids. Trimming took off 1 base at V and 2 bases at J, with 9 bases between the two ends. Per the germline V gene, CDR1 is KGHSH and CDR2 is LQKENI.

This clonotype was found a few times. The chain joins TRBV28 to TRBJ2-5, with TRBD1 identical over 7 bases. Per the germline V gene, CDR1 is MDHEN and CDR2 is SYDVKM. This CDR3 is built from 15 residues. The trim removed 2 bases at V and 1 base at J, leaving 4 bases unmatched. CDR3 in DNA: TGTGCCAGCAGTTTAGACAGGGCCCTCCAAGAGACCCAGTACTTC. Translating it yields CASSLDRALQETQYF. Using reference TRBV28 and TRBJ2-5 for the parts outside the CDR3, the full variable domain is DVKVTQSSRYLVKRTGEKVFLECVQDMDHENMFWYRQDPGLGLRLIYFSYDVKMKEKGDIPEGYSVSREKKERFSLILESASTNQTSMYLCASSLDRALQETQYFGPGTRLLVL.

This clonotype showed up just a few times. The V call is TRBV5-1, the J call TRBJ2-5, with 7 bases fitting TRBD1. CDR3 length equals 15 residues. In germline, CDR1 is SGHRS, CDR2 YFSETQ. V lost 4 bases and J lost 4; bases outside the gene matches: 10. CDR3 bases: TGCGCCAGCAGCCCGACAGGGATCCGTGGAGAGACCCAGTACTTC. This gives the protein CASSPTGIRGETQYF.

The table lists this clonotype with a few counts. A junction boundary mismatches the germline segment, possibly from a read error. This chain joins TRBV27 and TRBJ2-1, with 8 bases identical to TRBD1. Germline CDR1 reads MNHEY; CDR2 reads SMNVEV (reference sequence). The CDR3 runs to 13 residues. The CDR3 protein is CASSLATGGEQLF. The CDR3 coding sequence is TGTGCCAGCAGTTTAGCCACAGGGGGTGAGCAGCTCTTC.

The V and J genes are TRBV12-3 or TRBV12-4 and TRBJ2-3; TRBD2 matches 7 bases. V lost 1 base to trimming and J lost 6 bases; unmatched junction nucleotides: 7. This CDR3 spans 15 amino acids. The CDR3 DNA reads as TGTGCCAGCAGTTTAGTCGGAGGGAGGGGCGATACGCAGTATTTT. The encoded protein is CASSLVGGRGDTQYF.

There are a few counts of this clonotype. The chain carries TRBV6-5 and TRBJ2-3, with TRBD1 identical over 7 bases. The CDR3 runs to 15 residues. Germline assignment: CDR1 MNHEY and CDR2 SVGAGI. J lost 3 bases, V lost 5 bases, and 8 bases had no gene match. The CDR3 nucleotides are TGTGCCAGCAGTCGTTCCGGGACAGTAACAGATACGCAGTATTTT. Translated, it gives CASSRSGTVTDTQYF.